These T cell receptor beta chains were read from a single sample in a study of breast tumors, draining lymph nodes, adjacent tissues. MiXCR, applied by TCRdb to the multiplex PCR reads, yields one record per CDR3 protein. The table has 130,000 or so distinct CDR3 sequences, about 22% seen once. The sample was axillary lymph node tissue. Receptors were obtained from a female donor with breast cancer. Some clones in this sample may be carry-over from other donors' samples. Each CDR3 is given without its conserved first and last residue.

v_gene	j_gene	CDR3aa
TRBV10-3	TRBJ1-2	AISDTGGNYGYT
TRBV28	TRBJ1-5	ASSPWTGRPSNQPQH
TRBV12-3/TRBV12-4	TRBJ1-2	ASSWTGGNYGYT
TRBV20-1	TRBJ2-7	SARGQGEQY
TRBV2	TRBJ2-2	ASSEPGAGTNTGELF
TRBV28	TRBJ2-7	ASSFIGQGHEQY
TRBV10-3	TRBJ1-6	AISRDRNNSPLH
TRBV28	TRBJ2-7	ASVKNGEQY
TRBV28	TRBJ2-3	ASRPPGTGVSTDTQY
TRBV12-5	TRBJ2-7	ASGLARNSGAYEQY
TRBV30	TRBJ2-5	AWSVRVTETQY
TRBV20-1	TRBJ1-5	SAKPGQKHSNQPQH
TRBV10-3	TRBJ2-1	AISASGLAGSTYNEQF
TRBV5-8	TRBJ1-6	ASSLSGNNSPLH
TRBV28	TRBJ2-7	ASSYRLAGAIEQY
TRBV10-3	TRBJ2-7	AISESNPEQY
TRBV14	TRBJ2-7	ASSQGGRLSYEQY
TRBV19	TRBJ2-2	ASSIQGQDTGELF
TRBV24-1	TRBJ2-3	ATSESTDTQY
TRBV28	TRBJ1-2	ASSFPGTANYGYT
TRBV7-8	TRBJ2-7	ASSLALKGEQY
TRBV10-1	TRBJ1-5	ASSDVDSNQPQH
TRBV19	TRBJ1-5	ASAFGREPQH
TRBV6-1	TRBJ2-7	ASREREGAYEQY
TRBV6-1	TRBJ2-3	ASQGFRTDTQY
TRBV12-3/TRBV12-4	TRBJ2-5	ASSDSTSPETQY
TRBV6-5	TRBJ2-2	ASSRTDNTGELF
TRBV7-2	TRBJ2-7	ASSGGGGRFSYEQY
TRBV5-1	TRBJ2-7	ASSPTGRGTYEQY
TRBV30	TRBJ2-5	AWSVCGGTSGRSVETQY
TRBV12-3/TRBV12-4	TRBJ2-5	ASSLAGGEETQY
TRBV5-6	TRBJ2-6	ASSLALGGGANVLT
TRBV4-2	TRBJ2-2	ASSQDPWGSGTGELF
TRBV6-6	TRBJ2-4	ASSSDLLAKNIQY
TRBV18	TRBJ2-3	ASSPKELAPSSSTDTQY
TRBV2	TRBJ2-7	ASTLAGYEQY
TRBV7-2	TRBJ1-6	ASSQQGASRSPLH
TRBV20-1	TRBJ1-5	SARERRTGGNQPQH
TRBV29-1	TRBJ2-1	SVEPGQGNEQF